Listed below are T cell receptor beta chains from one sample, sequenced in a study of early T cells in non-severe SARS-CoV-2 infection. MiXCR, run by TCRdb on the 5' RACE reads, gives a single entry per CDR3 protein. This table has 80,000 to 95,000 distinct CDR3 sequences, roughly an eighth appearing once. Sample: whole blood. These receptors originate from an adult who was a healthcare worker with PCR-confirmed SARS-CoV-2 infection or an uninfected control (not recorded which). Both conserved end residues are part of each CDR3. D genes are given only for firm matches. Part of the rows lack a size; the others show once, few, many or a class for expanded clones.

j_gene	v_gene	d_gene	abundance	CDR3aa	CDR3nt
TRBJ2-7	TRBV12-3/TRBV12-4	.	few	CASSPRFYEQYF	TGTGCCAGCAGCCCCCGGTTTTATGAGCAGTACTTC
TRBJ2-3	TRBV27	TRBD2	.	CASSLLAVPSTDTQYF	TGTGCCAGCAGTTTGCTAGCGGTCCCTAGCACAGATACGCAGTATTTT
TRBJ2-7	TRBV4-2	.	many	CASSQDWASKTQYF	TGTGCCAGCAGCCAAGATTGGGCTAGCAAAACCCAGTACTTC
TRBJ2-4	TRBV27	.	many	CASSLGTEENIQYF	TGTGCCAGCAGTTTAGGGACCGAGGAAAACATTCAGTACTTC
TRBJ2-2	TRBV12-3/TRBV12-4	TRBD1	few	CASTRTGNTGELFF	TGTGCCAGCACCCGGACAGGGAACACCGGGGAGCTGTTTTTT
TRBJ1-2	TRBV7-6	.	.	CASSLALDGTNYGYTF	TGTGCCAGCAGCTTAGCGCTAGACGGTACTAACTATGGCTACACCTTC
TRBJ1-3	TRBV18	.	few	CASSPSSGNTIYF	TGTGCCAGCTCACCAAGCTCTGGAAACACCATATATTTT
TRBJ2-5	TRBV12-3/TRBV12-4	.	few	CASSLQGTMGETQYF	TGTGCCAGCAGTTTGCAGGGTACCATGGGGGAGACCCAGTACTTC
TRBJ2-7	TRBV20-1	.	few	CSARLGAREQYF	TGCAGTGCTAGATTGGGGGCGCGGGAGCAGTACTTC
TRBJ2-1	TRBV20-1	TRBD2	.	CSARTTSGYNEQFF	TGCAGTGCTCGAACGACTAGCGGGTACAATGAGCAGTTCTTC
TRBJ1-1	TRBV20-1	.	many	CSARELPEAFF	TGCAGTGCTCGGGAATTGCCCGAAGCTTTCTTT
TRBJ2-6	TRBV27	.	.	CASSLIELSGANVLTF	TGTGCCAGCAGTTTAATTGAGCTCTCTGGGGCCAACGTCCTGACTTTC
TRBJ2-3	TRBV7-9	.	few	CASSFGKSTDTQYF	TGTGCCAGCAGCTTCGGAAAAAGCACAGATACGCAGTATTTT
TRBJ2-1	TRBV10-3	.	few	CAISVGGGTEQFF	TGTGCCATCAGTGTAGGGGGAGGTACTGAGCAGTTCTTC
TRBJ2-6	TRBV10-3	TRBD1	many	CAISQGFPGQFSTGANVLTF	TGTGCCATCAGTCAAGGGTTTCCGGGACAGTTTAGCACTGGGGCCAACGTCCTGACTTTC
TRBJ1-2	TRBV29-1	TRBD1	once	CSVEGHTGARGYTF	TGCAGCGTTGAAGGGCACACAGGGGCGAGGGGCTACACCTTC
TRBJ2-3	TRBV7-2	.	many	CASSWESTDTQYF	TGTGCCAGCAGCTGGGAGAGCACAGATACGCAGTATTTT
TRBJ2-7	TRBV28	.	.	CASSLLGYSEQYF	TGTGCCAGCAGTTTACTAGGGTATAGCGAGCAGTACTTC
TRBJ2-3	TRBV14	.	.	CASSLGRWTDTQYF	TGTGCCAGCAGCCTGGGACGCTGGACAGATACGCAGTATTTT
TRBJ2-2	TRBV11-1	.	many	CASSLMGTGTGELFF	TGTGCCAGCAGCTTAATGGGGACGGGCACCGGGGAGCTGTTTTTT
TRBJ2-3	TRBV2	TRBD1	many	CASSPGQGDADTQYF	TGTGCCAGCAGCCCAGGACAGGGTGACGCAGATACGCAGTATTTT
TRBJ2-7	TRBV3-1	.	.	CASSQQGYEQYF	TGTGCCAGCAGTCAACAGGGCTACGAGCAGTACTTC
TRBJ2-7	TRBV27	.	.	CASRPGGGPYEQYF	TGTGCCAGCAGGCCAGGTGGAGGACCCTACGAGCAGTACTTC
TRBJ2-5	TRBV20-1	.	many	CSADGTRQETQYF	TGCAGTGCTGACGGGACTCGCCAAGAGACCCAGTACTTC
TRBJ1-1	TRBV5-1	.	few	CASSFDGLNTEAFF	TGCGCCAGCAGCTTCGACGGGCTGAACACTGAAGCTTTCTTT
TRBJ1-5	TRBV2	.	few	CASRRDNNQPQHF	TGTGCCAGCAGAAGAGACAACAATCAGCCCCAGCATTTT
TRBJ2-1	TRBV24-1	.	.	CATRTGDSWNEQFF	TGTGCCACCAGAACGGGAGATAGCTGGAATGAGCAGTTCTTC
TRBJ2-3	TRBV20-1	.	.	CSAPDFRSADTQYF	TGCAGTGCCCCGGACTTTCGGTCCGCAGATACGCAGTATTTT
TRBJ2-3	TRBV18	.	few	CASSPQASTDTQYF	TGTGCCAGCTCACCACAGGCTAGCACAGATACGCAGTATTTT
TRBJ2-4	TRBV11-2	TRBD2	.	CASSYGLGVDIQYF	TGTGCCAGCAGCTACGGACTAGGCGTAGACATTCAGTACTTC
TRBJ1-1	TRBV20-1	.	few	CSASGDGARAFF	TGCAGTGCTAGTGGGGACGGGGCGCGGGCTTTCTTT
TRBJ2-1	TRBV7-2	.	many	CASSPKRAHNEQFF	TGTGCCAGCAGCCCGAAGCGGGCTCACAATGAGCAGTTCTTC
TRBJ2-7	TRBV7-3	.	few	CASSSGPTYSYEQYF	TGTGCCAGCAGCTCGGGACCTACGTATTCCTACGAGCAGTACTTC
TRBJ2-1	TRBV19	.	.	CASSIKVAAYNEQFF	TGTGCCAGTAGTATCAAGGTAGCGGCCTACAATGAGCAGTTCTTC
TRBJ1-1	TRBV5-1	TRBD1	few	CASSLGGAGGTEAFF	TGCGCCAGCAGCTTGGGAGGTGCAGGGGGGACTGAAGCTTTCTTT
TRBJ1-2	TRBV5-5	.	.	CASSLEWGPYGYTF	TGTGCCAGCAGCTTGGAGTGGGGACCCTATGGCTACACCTTC
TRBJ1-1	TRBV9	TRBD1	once	CASSVGGQAAAFF	TGTGCCAGCAGCGTTGGAGGACAGGCTGCAGCTTTCTTT
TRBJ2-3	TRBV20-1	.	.	CSARVFTGKRVAYF	TGCAGTGCTAGAGTCTTTACAGGGAAAAGAGTGGCATATTTT
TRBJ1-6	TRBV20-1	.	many	CSVKGHFNSPLHF	TGCAGTGTTAAGGGACATTTTAATTCACCCCTCCACTTT
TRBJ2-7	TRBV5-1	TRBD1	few	CASSSEARQGPYEQYF	TGCGCCAGCAGCTCGGAGGCGCGACAGGGTCCCTACGAGCAGTACTTC
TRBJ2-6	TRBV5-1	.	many	CASSPLAGANVLTF	TGCGCCAGCAGCCCCCTGGCAGGGGCCAACGTCCTGACTTTC
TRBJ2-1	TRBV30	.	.	CAWDRGSPPYNEQFF	TGTGCCTGGGACCGAGGCTCTCCGCCCTACAATGAGCAGTTCTTC
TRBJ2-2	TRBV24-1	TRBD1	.	CATSDYRGLTGEPFF	TGTGCCACCAGTGACTACAGGGGGCTCACCGGGGAGCCGTTTTTT
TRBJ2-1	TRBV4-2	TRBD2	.	CASSQVGTGGYNEQFF	TGTGCCAGCAGCCAAGTAGGTACGGGAGGGTACAATGAGCAGTTCTTC
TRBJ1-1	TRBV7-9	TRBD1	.	CASSFLRTGALNTEAFF	TGTGCCAGCAGCTTCCTCCGTACAGGGGCCTTGAACACTGAAGCTTTCTTT
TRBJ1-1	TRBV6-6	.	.	CASSYVSTGILLNTEAFF	TGTGCCAGCAGTTACGTGAGTACAGGGATTTTGCTGAACACTGAAGCTTTCTTT
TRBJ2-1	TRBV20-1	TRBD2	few	CSARTKAGGGYNEQFF	TGCAGTGCTAGGACGAAAGCGGGAGGAGGGTACAATGAGCAGTTCTTC
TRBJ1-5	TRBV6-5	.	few	CASSRGYGSNQPQHF	TGTGCCAGCAGCCGCGGTTATGGGAGCAATCAGCCCCAGCATTTT
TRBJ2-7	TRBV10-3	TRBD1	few	CATLGQGYEQYF	TGTGCCACCTTGGGACAGGGCTACGAGCAGTACTTC